Following are 3 T cell receptor beta chains from one sample sequenced in a study of blood T cell repertoires in COVID-19. Profiled with immunoSEQ multiplex PCR; TCRdb holds only in-frame clones, not every one. The sample shows 150,000 or so clones, about 81% of them seen only once. The sequenced material came from peripheral blood. These receptors came from a man in his sixties with active or convalescent COVID-19.

The CDR3 DNA reads TGCGCCAGCAGTCAATCTGAACCGGGGGGGACAGGGTCCTACGAGCAGTACTTC. This translates into CASSQSEPGGTGSYEQYF. V gene TRBV23-1 combines with J gene TRBJ2-7; D might be TRBD1 (9 bases). TRBV23-1 is an open reading frame whose function is uncertain. V was cut by 0 bases and J by 1 base, with 19 bases left in between. This CDR3 spans 18 amino acids.

The genes are TRBV3-1 (or the pseudogene TRBV3-2) and TRBJ2-2; 7 nucleotides line up with TRBD2. Germline values: CDR1 LGHDT, CDR2 YNNKEL (reference sequence). This CDR3 has 16 residues. Trimming took 4 bases from V and 4 from J; bases not matched to a gene: 9. The CDR3 region has the DNA TGTGCCAGCAGCCTTCGTATCGGGGGGAGCACCGGGGAGCTGTTTTTT. Encoded protein: CASSLRIGGSTGELFF.

V gene TRBV6-6 combines with J gene TRBJ2-2, with D maybe TRBD2 (5 bases). The CDR3 runs 15 residues. Germline CDR1 and CDR2: MNHNY and SVGAGI (reference sequence). V lost 5 bases, J lost 5 bases, and 15 bases lay in between. The CDR3 sequence: CASSLKGGGTGELFF. The CDR3 bases are TGTGCCAGCAGTCTTAAAGGAGGAGGAACCGGGGAGCTGTTTTTT.